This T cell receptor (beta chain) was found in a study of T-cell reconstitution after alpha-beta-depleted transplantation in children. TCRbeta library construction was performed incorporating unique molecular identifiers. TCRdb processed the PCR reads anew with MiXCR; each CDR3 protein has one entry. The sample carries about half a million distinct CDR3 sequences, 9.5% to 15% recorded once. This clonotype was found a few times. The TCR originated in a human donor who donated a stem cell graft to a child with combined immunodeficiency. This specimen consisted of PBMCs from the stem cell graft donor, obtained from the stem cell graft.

CDR3 DNA: TGTGCCAGCACAGGCCACCTGGCGGATTACGAGCAGTACTTC. It codes for CASTGHLADYEQYF. The chain recombines TRBV2 with TRBJ2-7; no clear D. This CDR3 has 14 residues. Germline V lookup: CDR1 SNHLY, CDR2 FYNNEI. The ends were cut back, 7 bases at V and 4 bases at J, with 17 bases in the middle.